These 5 T cell receptor beta chains came from one sample sequenced in a study of CD8+ T cells in alopecia areata. Treatment given: oral pan-JAK inhibitor, 5-10 mg twice daily. Following extraction, RNA underwent reverse transcription to cDNA, which served as the sequencing template. The protocol was immunoSEQ multiplex PCR, while the TCRdb copy is restricted to in-frame clones and leaves out a portion. This sample has around 100,000 clones, with 85% to 90% found just once. Sequencing used CD8+ T cells sorted from blood, obtained at roughly week 30, from a patient treated with tofacitinib. These receptors originate from a human donor with alopecia areata.

This chain uses TRBV5-4 with TRBJ1-1, with a weak D call TRBD1 (6 bases). V lost 3 bases to trimming and J lost 4 bases, with 13 bases between them. Looked up from germline, CDR1 is SGHNT and CDR2 is YYREEE (reference sequence). The CDR3 is 14 residues long. The CDR3 sequence: CASSSYREPTEAFF. The CDR3 bases are TGTGCCAGCAGCTCATACAGGGAGCCCACTGAAGCTTTCTTT. The full variable domain, rest sourced from reference TRBV5-4 and TRBJ1-1, is ETGVTQSPTHLIKTRGQQVTLRCSSQSGHNTVSWYQQALGQGPQFIFQYYREEENGRGNFPPRFSGLQFPNYSSELNVNALELDDSALYLCASSSYREPTEAFFGQGTRLTVV.

This rearrangement joins TRBV19 to TRBJ1-1; the D is unclear. The CDR3 is 11 amino acids. The V end was cut by 6 bases, the J end by 5 bases, with 7 bases between. Germline V lookup: CDR1 LNHDA, CDR2 SQIVND (reference sequence). CDR3 in DNA: TGTGCCAGTAGCCTGGGGACTGAAGCTTTCTTT. Encoded protein: CASSLGTEAFF.

This clone was counted a single time. This rearrangement joins TRBV5-6 to TRBJ1-4; no clear D gene. The V gene's germline CDR1 is SGHDT and CDR2 YYEEEE. The germline V and J ends were trimmed by 5 bases and 1 base, with 18 bases remaining between them. This CDR3 has 17 residues. The CDR3 loop reads CASSTNPGRETNEKLFF. The CDR3 coding sequence is TGTGCCAGCAGTACCAACCCGGGGAGGGAAACTAATGAAAAACTGTTTTTT.

This clone was observed once. This rearrangement joins TRBV10-2 to TRBJ1-2, with D possibly TRBD1 on 5 matching bases. CDR1 WSHSY and CDR2 SAAADI come from the germline V gene. V lost 3 bases and J 0 bases, leaving 8 bases between the germline ends. The CDR3 covers 14 residues. CDR3: CASSDKGTNYGYTF. CDR3 DNA: TGCGCCAGCAGTGATAAGGGGACTAACTATGGCTACACCTTC.

The V and J genes are TRBV4-2 and TRBJ2-7; TRBD1 agrees at 9 bases. Trimming at V came to 6 bases and at J to 4 bases, leaving 7 bases not matched to a gene. The CDR3 has 14 residues. Germline assignment: CDR1 LGHNA and CDR2 YNFKEQ. For the CDR3, the DNA is TGTGCCAGCAGTGCCGGACAGGGGCGTTACGAGCAGTACTTC. This gives the protein CASSAGQGRYEQYF.